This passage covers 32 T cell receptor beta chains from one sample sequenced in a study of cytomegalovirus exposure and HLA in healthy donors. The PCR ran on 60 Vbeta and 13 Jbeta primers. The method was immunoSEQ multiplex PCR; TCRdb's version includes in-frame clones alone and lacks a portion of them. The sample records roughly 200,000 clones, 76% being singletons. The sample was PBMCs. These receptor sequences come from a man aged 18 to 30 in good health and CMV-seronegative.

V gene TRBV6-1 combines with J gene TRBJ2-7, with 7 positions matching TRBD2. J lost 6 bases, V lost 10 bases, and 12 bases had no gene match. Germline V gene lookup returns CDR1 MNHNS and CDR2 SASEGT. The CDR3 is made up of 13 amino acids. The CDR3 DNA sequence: TGTGCCATCCGAGGGGCGGGAGTCGGCGAGCAGTACTTC. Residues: CAIRGAGVGEQYF.

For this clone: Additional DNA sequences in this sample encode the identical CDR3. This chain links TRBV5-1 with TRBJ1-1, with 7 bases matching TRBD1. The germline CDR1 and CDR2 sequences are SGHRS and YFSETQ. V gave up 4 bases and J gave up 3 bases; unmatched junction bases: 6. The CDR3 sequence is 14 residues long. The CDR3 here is CASSAAGGYTEAFF. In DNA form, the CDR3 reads TGCGCCAGCAGCGCGGCAGGGGGATACACTGAAGCTTTCTTT.

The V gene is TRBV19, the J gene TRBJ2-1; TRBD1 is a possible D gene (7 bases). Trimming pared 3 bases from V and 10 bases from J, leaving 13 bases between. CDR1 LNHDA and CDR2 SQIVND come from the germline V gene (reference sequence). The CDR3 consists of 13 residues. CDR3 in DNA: TGTGCCAGTAGTATCGGAGGGGGCGGAGAGCAGTTCTTC. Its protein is CASSIGGGGEQFF.

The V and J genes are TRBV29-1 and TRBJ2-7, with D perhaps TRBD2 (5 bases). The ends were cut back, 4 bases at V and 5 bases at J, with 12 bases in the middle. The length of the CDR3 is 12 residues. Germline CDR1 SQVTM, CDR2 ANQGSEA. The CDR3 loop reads CSVGGSGDEQYF. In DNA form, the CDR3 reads TGCAGCGTTGGAGGGAGTGGTGACGAGCAGTACTTC.

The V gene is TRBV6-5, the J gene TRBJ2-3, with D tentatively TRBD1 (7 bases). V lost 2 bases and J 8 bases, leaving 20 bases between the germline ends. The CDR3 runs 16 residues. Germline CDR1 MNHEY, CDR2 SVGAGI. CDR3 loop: CASSYTYRERGLTQYF. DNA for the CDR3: TGTGCCAGCAGTTACACCTACCGGGAGAGGGGGCTTACGCAGTATTTT.

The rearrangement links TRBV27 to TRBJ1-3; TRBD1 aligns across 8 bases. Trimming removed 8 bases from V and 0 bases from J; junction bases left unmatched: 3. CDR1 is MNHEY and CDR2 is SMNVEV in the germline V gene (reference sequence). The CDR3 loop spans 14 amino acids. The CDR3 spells CASGTGRSGNTIYF. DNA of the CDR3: TGTGCCAGCGGGACAGGTCGCTCTGGAAACACCATATATTTT.

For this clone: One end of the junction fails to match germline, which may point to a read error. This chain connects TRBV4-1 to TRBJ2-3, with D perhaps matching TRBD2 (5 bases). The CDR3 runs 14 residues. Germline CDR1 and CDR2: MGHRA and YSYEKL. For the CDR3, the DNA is TGCGCCAGCAGCCAAGCGGGAAACACAGATGCGCAGTATTTT. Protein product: CASSQAGNTDAQYF.

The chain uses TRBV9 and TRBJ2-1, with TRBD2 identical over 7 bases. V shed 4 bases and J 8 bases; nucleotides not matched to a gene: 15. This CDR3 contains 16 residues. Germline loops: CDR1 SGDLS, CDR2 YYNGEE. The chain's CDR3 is CASSLAMTGGQHEQFF. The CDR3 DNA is TGTGCCAGCAGCCTTGCTATGACGGGAGGTCAACATGAGCAGTTCTTC. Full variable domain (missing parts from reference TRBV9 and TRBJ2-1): DSGVTQTPKHLITATGQRVTLRCSPRSGDLSVYWYQQSLDQGLQFLIQYYNGEERAKGNILERFSAQQFPDLHSELNLSSLELGDSALYFCASSLAMTGGQHEQFFGPGTRLTVL.

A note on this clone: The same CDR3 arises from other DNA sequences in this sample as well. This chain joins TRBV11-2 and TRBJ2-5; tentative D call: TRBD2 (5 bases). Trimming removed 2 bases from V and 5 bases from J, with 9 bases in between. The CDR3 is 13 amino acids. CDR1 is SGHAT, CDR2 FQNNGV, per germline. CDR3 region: CASSLSGGETQYF. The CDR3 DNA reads TGTGCCAGCAGCTTAAGCGGTGGGGAGACCCAGTACTTC.

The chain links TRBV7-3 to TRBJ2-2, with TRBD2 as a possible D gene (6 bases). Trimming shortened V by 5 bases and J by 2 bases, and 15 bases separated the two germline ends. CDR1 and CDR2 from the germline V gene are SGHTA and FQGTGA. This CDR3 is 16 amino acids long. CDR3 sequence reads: CASSRSGTDNTGELFF. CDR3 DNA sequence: TGTGCCAGCAGCCGATCCGGGACTGATAACACCGGGGAGCTGTTTTTT.

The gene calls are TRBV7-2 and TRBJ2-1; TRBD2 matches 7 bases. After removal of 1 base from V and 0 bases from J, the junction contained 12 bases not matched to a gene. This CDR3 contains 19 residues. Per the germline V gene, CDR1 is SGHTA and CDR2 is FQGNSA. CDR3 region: CASSLVGGGRSYSYNEQFF. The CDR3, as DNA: TGTGCCAGCAGCTTAGTCGGCGGCGGGAGATCCTACTCCTACAATGAGCAGTTCTTC.

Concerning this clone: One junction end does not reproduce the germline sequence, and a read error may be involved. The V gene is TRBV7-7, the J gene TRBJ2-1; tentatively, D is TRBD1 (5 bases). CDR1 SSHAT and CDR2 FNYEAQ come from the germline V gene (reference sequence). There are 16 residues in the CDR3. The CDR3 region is CASSPSREQGYNEQFF. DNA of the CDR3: TGTGCTAGCAGCCCCTCTCGAGAGCAGGGTTACAATGAGCAGTTCTTC.

CDR3 coding DNA: TGTGCCAGCAGCCCCCCCGGTGGGGAGGGGCGGGGCACAGATACGCAGTATTTT. Translating gives CASSPPGGEGRGTDTQYF. The chain couples TRBV7-3 to TRBJ2-3, with 7 bases aligning to TRBD2. Trimming took 5 bases from V and 1 from J; bases not matched to a gene: 15. Germline V gene sequence: CDR1 SGHTA, CDR2 FQGTGA. The CDR3 length is 18 residues.

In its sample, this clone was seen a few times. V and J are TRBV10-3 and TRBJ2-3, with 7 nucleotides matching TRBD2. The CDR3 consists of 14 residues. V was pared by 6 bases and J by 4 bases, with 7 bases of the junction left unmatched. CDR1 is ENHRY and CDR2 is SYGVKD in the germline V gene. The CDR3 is CAIRKGGRADTQYF. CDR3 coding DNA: TGTGCCATCAGGAAAGGAGGGAGGGCAGATACGCAGTATTTT.

The CDR3 sequence is CASSFAGSNEQFF. DNA for the CDR3: TGTGCCAGCAGTTTTGCAGGTAGCAATGAGCAGTTCTTC. This chain links TRBV28 with TRBJ2-1; D not resolved. V lost 3 bases to trimming and J lost 6 bases, with 9 bases between them. This CDR3 contains 13 residues. Germline loops: CDR1 MDHEN, CDR2 SYDVKM.

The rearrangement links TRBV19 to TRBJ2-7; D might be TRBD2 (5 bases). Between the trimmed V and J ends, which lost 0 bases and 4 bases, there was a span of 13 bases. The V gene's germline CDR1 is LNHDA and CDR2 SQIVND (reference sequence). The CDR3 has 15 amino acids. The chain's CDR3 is CASSIDPTPGYEQYF. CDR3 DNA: TGTGCCAGTAGTATAGACCCCACCCCGGGGTACGAGCAGTACTTC.

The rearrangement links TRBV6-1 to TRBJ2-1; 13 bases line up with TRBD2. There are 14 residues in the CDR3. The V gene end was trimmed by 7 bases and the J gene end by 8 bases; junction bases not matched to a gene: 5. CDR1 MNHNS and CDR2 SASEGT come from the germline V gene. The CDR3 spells CASIRTSGSYEQFF. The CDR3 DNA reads TGTGCCAGCATCCGGACTAGCGGGAGTTATGAGCAGTTCTTC.

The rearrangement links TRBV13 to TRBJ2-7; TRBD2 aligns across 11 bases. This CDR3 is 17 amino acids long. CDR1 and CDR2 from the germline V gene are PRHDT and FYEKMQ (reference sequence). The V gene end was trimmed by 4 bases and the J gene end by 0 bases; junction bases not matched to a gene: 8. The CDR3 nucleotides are TGTGCCAGCAGCTGGAGACCGGGACTAGCGGACTCCTACGAGCAGTACTTC. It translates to CASSWRPGLADSYEQYF.

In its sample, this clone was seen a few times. The CDR3 DNA is TGTGCCAGCAGTTATCAGGGCCTTAGCACAGATACGCAGTATTTT. It encodes CASSYQGLSTDTQYF. The V and J genes are TRBV27 and TRBJ2-3; possibly TRBD1 for D (5 bases). Per the germline V gene, CDR1 is MNHEY and CDR2 is SMNVEV (reference sequence). The V end lost 4 bases, the J end lost 0 bases, and 11 bases lay between the germline ends. This CDR3 has 15 amino acids.

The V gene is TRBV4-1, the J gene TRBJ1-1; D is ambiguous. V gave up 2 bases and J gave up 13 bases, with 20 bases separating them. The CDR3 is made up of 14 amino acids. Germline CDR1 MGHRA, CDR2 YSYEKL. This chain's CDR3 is CASSQPSRVGEGFF. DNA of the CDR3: TGCGCCAGCAGCCAACCTAGTAGGGTTGGAGAGGGTTTCTTT.

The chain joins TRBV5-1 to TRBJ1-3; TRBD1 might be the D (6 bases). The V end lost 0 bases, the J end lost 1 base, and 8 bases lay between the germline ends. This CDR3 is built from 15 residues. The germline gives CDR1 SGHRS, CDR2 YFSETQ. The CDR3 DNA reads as TGCGCCAGCAGCTTGGAGGGGGTTTCTGGAAACACCATATATTTT. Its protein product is CASSLEGVSGNTIYF.

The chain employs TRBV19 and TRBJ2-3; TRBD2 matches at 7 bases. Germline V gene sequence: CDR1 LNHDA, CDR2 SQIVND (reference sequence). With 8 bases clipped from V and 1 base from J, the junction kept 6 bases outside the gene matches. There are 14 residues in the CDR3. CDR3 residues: CASHSLAGTDTQYF. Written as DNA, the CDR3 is TGTGCCAGTCACTCCCTAGCGGGCACAGATACGCAGTATTTT. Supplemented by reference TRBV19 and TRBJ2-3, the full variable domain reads DGGITQSPKYLFRKEGQNVTLSCEQNLNHDAMYWYRQDPGQGLRLIYYSQIVNDFQKGDIAEGYSVSREKKESFPLTVTSAQKNPTAFYLCASHSLAGTDTQYFGPGTRLTVL.

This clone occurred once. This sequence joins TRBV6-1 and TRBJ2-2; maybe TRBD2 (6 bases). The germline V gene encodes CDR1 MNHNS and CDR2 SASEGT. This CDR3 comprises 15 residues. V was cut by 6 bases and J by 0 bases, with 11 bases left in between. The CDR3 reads CASSAGTANTGELFF. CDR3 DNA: TGTGCCAGCAGCGCCGGGACTGCGAACACCGGGGAGCTGTTTTTT.

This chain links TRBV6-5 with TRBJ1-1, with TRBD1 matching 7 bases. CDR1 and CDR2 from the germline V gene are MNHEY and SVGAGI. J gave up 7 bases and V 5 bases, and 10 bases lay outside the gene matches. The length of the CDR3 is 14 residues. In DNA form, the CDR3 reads TGTGCCAGCAGTCCCGGGACAGACTGGGGTGAAGCTTTCTTT. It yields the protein CASSPGTDWGEAFF.

CDR3 sequence (DNA): TGTGCCAGCAGTTTCTCCCACGGGCTAGCGGTCACCGGGGAGCTGTTTTTT. Encoded protein: CASSFSHGLAVTGELFF. The chain joins TRBV27 to TRBJ2-2; TRBD2 matches 7 bases. CDR1 and CDR2 from the germline V gene are MNHEY and SMNVEV (reference sequence). After removal of 3 bases from V and 4 bases from J, the junction contained 11 bases not matched to a gene. This CDR3 is 17 amino acids long.

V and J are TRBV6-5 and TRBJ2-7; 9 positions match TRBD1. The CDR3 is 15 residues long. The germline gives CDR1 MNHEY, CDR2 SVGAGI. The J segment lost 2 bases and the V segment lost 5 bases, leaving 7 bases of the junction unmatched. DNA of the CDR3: TGTGCCAGCAGTCGAGAAGGACAGGGGCCCTACGAGCAGTACTTC. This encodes CASSREGQGPYEQYF.

In nucleotides, the CDR3 is TGTGCCAGCAGTTCACCGGGACAAGCAACAGATACGCAGTATTTT. This codes for CASSSPGQATDTQYF. J is TRBJ2-3 and V is TRBV28, with a tentative D call TRBD1 (6 bases). The ends were cut back, 4 bases at V and 3 bases at J, with 14 bases in the middle. Germline V gene lookup returns CDR1 MDHEN and CDR2 SYDVKM. This CDR3 spans 15 amino acids. Supplemented by reference TRBV28 and TRBJ2-3, the full variable domain reads DVKVTQSSRYLVKRTGEKVFLECVQDMDHENMFWYRQDPGLGLRLIYFSYDVKMKEKGDIPEGYSVSREKKERFSLILESASTNQTSMYLCASSSPGQATDTQYFGPGTRLTVL.

In nucleotides, the CDR3 is TGTGCCTGGAGTCCGGTTGGGGGGGGTGAGCAGTACTTC. Residues: CAWSPVGGGEQYF. V usage is TRBV30 and J usage is TRBJ2-7, with 7 positions matching TRBD2. This CDR3 comprises 13 residues. The germline V gene has CDR1 GTSNPN and CDR2 SVGIG (reference sequence). Trimming at V came to 2 bases and at J to 7 bases, leaving 8 bases not matched to a gene.

CDR3 DNA sequence: TGTGCCACCGGGACTAGCGGGAATGAGCAGTTCTTC. It translates to CATGTSGNEQFF. The chain couples TRBV19 to TRBJ2-1, with 12 bases aligning to TRBD2. The V and J ends lost 10 bases and 7 bases, in that order; junction bases with no gene match: 2. CDR3 length equals 12 residues. Germline CDR1 LNHDA, CDR2 SQIVND (reference sequence).

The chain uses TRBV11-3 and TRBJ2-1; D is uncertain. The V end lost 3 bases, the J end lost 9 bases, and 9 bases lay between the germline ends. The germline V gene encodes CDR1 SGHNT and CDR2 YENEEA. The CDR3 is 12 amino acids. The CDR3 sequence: CASSFSSGEQFF. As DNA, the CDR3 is TGTGCCAGCAGCTTTTCCTCCGGTGAGCAGTTCTTC.

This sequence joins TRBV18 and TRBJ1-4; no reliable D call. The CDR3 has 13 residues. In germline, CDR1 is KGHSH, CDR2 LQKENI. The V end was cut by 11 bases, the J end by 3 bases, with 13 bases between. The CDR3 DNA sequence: TGTGCCGGAAACCGGGATCCTAATGAAAAACTGTTTTTT. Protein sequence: CAGNRDPNEKLFF.

The CDR3 reads CATRRTGSSYEQYF. The CDR3 DNA follows: TGTGCCACTAGGAGGACGGGGAGCTCCTACGAGCAGTACTTC. This chain connects TRBV14 to TRBJ2-7; tentative D call: TRBD2 (5 bases). Germline-derived CDR1 and CDR2 are SGHDN and FVKESK. This CDR3 is built from 14 residues. V was pared by 10 bases and J by 0 bases, with 16 bases between.